The sequence of this T cell receptor (beta chain) was determined in a study of T cells in localized non-small cell lung cancer. The CDR3 totals 18 residues. Clones were sequenced by immunoSEQ multiplex PCR, and TCRdb holds only the in-frame ones, with some missing. This table holds about 70,000 clones, about nine tenths found once. The V and J genes are TRBV21-1 and TRBJ1-6. TRBV21-1 is a pseudogene locus. The sequenced sample was peripheral blood, obtained before any cancer treatment. This sequence originates from a male donor at least 60 years old with stage III squamous cell lung carcinoma. CDR3 sequence (DNA): TGTGCCAGCAGCCAGGAGGATTTTTATGGATTTCAAGGTTCACCCCTCCACTTT. Its protein is CASSQEDFYGFQGSPLHF.